This TCR beta chain was sequenced during a study of radiotherapy plus CTLA-4 blockade in lung cancer. Regarding the study as a whole: In blood, tumor-derived TCR clones expanded after radiotherapy plus ipilimumab.

This clone occurred a few times. What it recognizes is unknown. Sequencing used immunoSEQ multiplex PCR; TCRdb keeps in-frame clones, though not all of them. Of about 120,000 clones listed, approximately 84% are singletons. The germline gives CDR1 MNHNY, CDR2 SVGAGI (reference sequence). This CDR3 comprises 14 residues. V was clipped by 5 bases and J by 1 base; unmatched bases: 1. V is TRBV6-6 and J is TRBJ1-5, with 8 nucleotides matching TRBD1. Material: peripheral blood, obtained from a patient treated with radiotherapy plus ipilimumab. The origin of this receptor is a human donor with non-small cell lung cancer who had a partial response to radiotherapy plus ipilimumab. The CDR3 DNA reads as TGTGCCAGCAGTAGGACAGGGAGCAATCAGCCCCAGCATTTT. Protein product: CASSRTGSNQPQHF.